This entry lists 27 T cell receptor beta chains sequenced from one sample in a study of CXCR3-negative and CXCR3-positive naive CD8 T cells. The method, 5' RACE with UMI labels, was used to prepare the TRB cDNA libraries. TCRdb reprocessed the 5' RACE reads and keeps a single row for each CDR3 protein, giving no DNA. The sample data list about 56,000 distinct CDR3 sequences. The material sequenced was memory CD8+ T cells from blood. The receptors were gathered from a human donor in good health. Some clones in this sample may be carry-over from other donors' samples.

This CDR3 is CASSPEIVTDEAFF. The chain is built from TRBV7-6 and TRBJ1-1. The CDR3 runs to 14 residues. CDR1 is SGHVS, CDR2 FNYEAQ, per germline.

V usage is TRBV4-3 and J usage is TRBJ2-6; TCRdb's D call, TRBD1, is unchecked because there is no DNA. CDR3 length: 17 amino acids. Looked up from germline, CDR1 is LGHNA and CDR2 is YSLEER. CDR3 residues: CDSSQDVGGTGANVLTF.

The chain employs TRBV12-3 or TRBV12-4 and TRBJ2-7; without DNA, the TCRdb call of TRBD1 cannot be checked. The CDR3 totals 15 residues. The CDR3 spells CASSFPTGGDYEQYF.

The chain employs TRBV6-1 and TRBJ2-7; the D call of TRBD1 rests on TCRdb alone, since no DNA is present to check it. Germline V CDR1 and CDR2: MNHNS, SASEGT. The CDR3 runs to 15 residues. The CDR3 spells CASSAHLDRPYEQYF.

V usage is TRBV7-6 and J usage is TRBJ2-1. The CDR3 consists of 15 residues. The germline CDR1 and CDR2 sequences are SGHVS and FNYEAQ. This CDR3 is CASSSDTSHHNEQFF.

This rearrangement joins TRBV6-5 to TRBJ2-5; there is no DNA to check the TCRdb D call of TRBD1. Germline V gene sequence: CDR1 MNHEY, CDR2 SVGAGI. This CDR3 has 13 residues. This CDR3 reads CATKDRYEETQYF.

The chain has TRBV20-1 and TRBJ2-5; the TRBD2 assignment by TCRdb is unverifiable without DNA. This CDR3 is built from 15 residues. Germline loops: CDR1 DFQATT, CDR2 SNEGSKA (reference sequence). CDR3: CSASSSGGIQETQYF.

V gene TRBV2 combines with J gene TRBJ2-7; lacking DNA, the TRBD2 call made by TCRdb goes unchecked. Germline CDR1 and CDR2: SNHLY and FYNNEI. The CDR3 covers 14 residues. The CDR3: CASMEDRGSYEQYF.

The genes are TRBV28 and TRBJ2-6; TCRdb's assignment of TRBD2 cannot be checked, as there is no DNA. The CDR3 is 15 residues long. Germline V gene sequence: CDR1 MDHEN, CDR2 SYDVKM. CDR3 protein: CASSKGLSGANVLTF.

The V call is TRBV7-9, the J call TRBJ2-1. The V gene's germline CDR1 is SEHNR and CDR2 FQNEAQ (reference sequence). The CDR3 runs to 13 residues. This chain's CDR3 is CASSFISSNEQFF.

The V gene is TRBV6-6, the J gene TRBJ2-2. From germline, CDR1 is MNHNY and CDR2 SVGAGI (reference sequence). The CDR3 has 14 amino acids. CDR3 protein: CASSLWENTGELFF.

CDR3 sequence: CASGTGTGSYNEQFF. The V call is TRBV12-5, the J call TRBJ2-1; absent DNA, TCRdb's TRBD1 call cannot be checked. Germline-derived CDR1 and CDR2 are LGHNT and FRNRAP. This CDR3 is 15 amino acids long. Together with reference TRBV12-5 and TRBJ2-1, the CDR3 gives the full variable domain: DARVTQTPRHKVTEMGQEVTMRCQPILGHNTVFWYRQTMMQGLELLAYFRNRAPLDDSGMPKDRFSAEMPDATLATLKIQPSEPRDSAVYFCASGTGTGSYNEQFFGPGTRLTVL.

This sequence joins TRBV11-2 and TRBJ2-3; as DNA is missing, the TRBD1 call by TCRdb cannot be tested. The germline CDR1 and CDR2 sequences are SGHAT and FQNNGV. The CDR3 runs 14 residues. CDR3 sequence reads: CASSGHRGLDTQYF.

The chain joins TRBV21-1 to TRBJ2-5; the D call from TCRdb, TRBD1, cannot be confirmed without DNA. TRBV21-1 is listed as a pseudogene. CDR3 length: 16 amino acids. The CDR3 sequence is CASSTNNTGLEETQYF.

The chain links TRBV29-1 to TRBJ2-4; the TCRdb call, TRBD1, lacks DNA for checking. The CDR3 extends over 16 amino acids. Germline CDR1 SQVTM, CDR2 ANQGSEA. CDR3 sequence: CSDNTGQPLAKNIQYF.

The chain's CDR3 is CASSQDGFSGANVLTF. The rearrangement links TRBV4-3 to TRBJ2-6. The CDR3 has 16 amino acids. Germline values: CDR1 LGHNA, CDR2 YSLEER.

The chain is built from TRBV10-3 and TRBJ2-5; no DNA is available, so the TRBD1 call from TCRdb remains unchecked. This CDR3 comprises 15 residues. CDR1 and CDR2 from the germline V gene are ENHRY and SYGVKD. The CDR3 sequence is CAISVTGEGQETQYF.

The chain is built from TRBV27 and TRBJ2-1; checking the TCRdb D call of TRBD2 is not possible without DNA. Germline values: CDR1 MNHEY, CDR2 SMNVEV (reference sequence). This CDR3 region has 14 residues. The CDR3 loop is CASRNEGWANEQFF.

The chain is built from TRBV20-1 and TRBJ2-7; TCRdb picks TRBD1, but there is no DNA to check that call. The CDR3 contains 13 residues. Germline CDR1 and CDR2: DFQATT and SNEGSKA (reference sequence). Here the CDR3 reads CSARGRLPYEQYF.

The rearrangement uses TRBV10-1 and TRBJ2-3. The germline V gene has CDR1 WNHNN and CDR2 SYGVQD (reference sequence). The CDR3 covers 14 residues. The CDR3 sequence: CASSQEQLVDTQYF.

This chain connects TRBV4-1 to TRBJ1-1; the D call from TCRdb, TRBD1, cannot be confirmed without DNA. The CDR3 length is 13 residues. The germline V gene has CDR1 MGHRA and CDR2 YSYEKL. The CDR3 is CASRKTGETEAFF.

The chain's CDR3 is CASSSFPGQTYEQYF. The chain combines TRBV28 with TRBJ2-7; TCRdb's D call, TRBD1, is unchecked because there is no DNA. Germline CDR1 MDHEN, CDR2 SYDVKM. The CDR3 totals 15 residues.

This chain connects TRBV4-1 to TRBJ2-1; the D call from TCRdb, TRBD2, cannot be confirmed without DNA. There are 19 residues in the CDR3. Germline assignment: CDR1 MGHRA and CDR2 YSYEKL. The CDR3 spells CASSQDWGLAGGPNNEQFF.

The gene calls are TRBV29-1 and TRBJ2-7. The CDR3 runs to 14 residues. Germline-derived CDR1 and CDR2 are SQVTM and ANQGSEA. CDR3 residues: CSVEGGGSVYEQYF.

This chain connects TRBV6-5 to TRBJ2-2; the TCRdb call, TRBD1, lacks DNA for checking. The germline V gene encodes CDR1 MNHEY and CDR2 SVGAGI. The CDR3 contains 15 residues. CDR3 residues: CASSYNRENTGELFF.

The rearrangement uses TRBV12-3 or TRBV12-4 and TRBJ2-1; TCRdb picks TRBD1, but there is no DNA to check that call. The CDR3 totals 14 residues. This CDR3 is CASSLGTPINEQFF.

The chain combines TRBV7-9 with TRBJ2-1. Germline V gene sequence: CDR1 SEHNR, CDR2 FQNEAQ (reference sequence). The length of the CDR3 is 14 residues. The CDR3 sequence is CASSFRKDDNEQFF.